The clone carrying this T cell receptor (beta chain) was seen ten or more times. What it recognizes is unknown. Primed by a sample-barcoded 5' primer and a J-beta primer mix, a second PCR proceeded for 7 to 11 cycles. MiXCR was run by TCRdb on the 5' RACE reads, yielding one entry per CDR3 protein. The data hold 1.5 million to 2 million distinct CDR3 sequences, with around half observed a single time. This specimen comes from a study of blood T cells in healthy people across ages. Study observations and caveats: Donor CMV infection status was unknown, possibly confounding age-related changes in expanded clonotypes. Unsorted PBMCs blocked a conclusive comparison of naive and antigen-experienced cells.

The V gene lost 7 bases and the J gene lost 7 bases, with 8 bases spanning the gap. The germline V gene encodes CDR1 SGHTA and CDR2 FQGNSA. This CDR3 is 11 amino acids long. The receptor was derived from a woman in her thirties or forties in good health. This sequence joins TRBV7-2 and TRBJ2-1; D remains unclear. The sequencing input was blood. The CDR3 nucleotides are TGTGCCAGCACCCGAGGAAATGAGCAGTTCTTC. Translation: CASTRGNEQFF.